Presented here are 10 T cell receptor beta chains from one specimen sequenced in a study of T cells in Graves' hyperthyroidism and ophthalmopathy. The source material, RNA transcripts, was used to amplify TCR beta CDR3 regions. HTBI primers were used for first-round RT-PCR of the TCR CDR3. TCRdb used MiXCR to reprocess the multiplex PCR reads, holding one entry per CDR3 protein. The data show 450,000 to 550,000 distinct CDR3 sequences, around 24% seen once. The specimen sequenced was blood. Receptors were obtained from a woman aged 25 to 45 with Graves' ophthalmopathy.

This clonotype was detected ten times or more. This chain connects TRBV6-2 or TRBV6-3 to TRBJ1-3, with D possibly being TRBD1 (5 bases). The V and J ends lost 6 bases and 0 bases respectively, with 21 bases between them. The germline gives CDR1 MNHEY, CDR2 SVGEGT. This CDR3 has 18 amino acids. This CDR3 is CASRRGVEGPSSGNTIYF. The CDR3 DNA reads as TGTGCCAGCAGACGAGGGGTTGAAGGGCCGAGCTCTGGAAACACCATATATTTT.

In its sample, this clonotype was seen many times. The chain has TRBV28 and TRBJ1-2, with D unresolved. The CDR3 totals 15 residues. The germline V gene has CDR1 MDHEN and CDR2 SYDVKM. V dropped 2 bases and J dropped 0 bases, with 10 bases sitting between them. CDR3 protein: CASSLVHATNYGYTF. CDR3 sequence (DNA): TGTGCCAGCAGTTTAGTGCACGCTACTAACTATGGCTACACCTTC.

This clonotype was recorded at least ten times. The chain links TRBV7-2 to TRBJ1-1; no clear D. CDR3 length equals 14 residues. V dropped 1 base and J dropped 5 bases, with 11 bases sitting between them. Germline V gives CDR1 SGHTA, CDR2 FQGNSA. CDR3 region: CASSLVVTVTEAFF. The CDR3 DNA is TGTGCCAGCAGCTTAGTGGTCACTGTTACTGAAGCTTTCTTT.

The CDR3 loop is CASSLRGQGDYEQYF. The CDR3, as DNA: TGTGCCAGCAGTCTAAGGGGACAGGGGGACTACGAGCAGTACTTC. The genes are TRBV27 and TRBJ2-7, with TRBD1 matching 11 bases. The germline V gene has CDR1 MNHEY and CDR2 SMNVEV (reference sequence). CDR3 length: 15 residues. Unmatched junction bases numbered 6, after V lost 5 bases and J lost 3 bases.

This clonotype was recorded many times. The CDR3 protein is CASSRGTINTEAFF. The CDR3 nucleotides read TGTGCCAGCAGCCGGGGCACGATTAACACTGAAGCTTTCTTT. The chain couples TRBV3-1 to TRBJ1-1, with D possibly matching TRBD1 (5 bases). The V and J ends lost 4 bases and 2 bases respectively, with 11 bases between them. The length of the CDR3 is 14 residues. The germline V gene encodes CDR1 LGHDT and CDR2 YNNKEL (reference sequence).

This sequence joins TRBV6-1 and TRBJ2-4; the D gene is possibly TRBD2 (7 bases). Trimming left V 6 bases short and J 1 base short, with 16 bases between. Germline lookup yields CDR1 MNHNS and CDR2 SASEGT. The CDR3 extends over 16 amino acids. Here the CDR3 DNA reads TGTGCCAGCAGAAGGGGGGGCCAGTCGGCCAAAAACATTCAGTACTTC. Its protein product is CASRRGGQSAKNIQYF.

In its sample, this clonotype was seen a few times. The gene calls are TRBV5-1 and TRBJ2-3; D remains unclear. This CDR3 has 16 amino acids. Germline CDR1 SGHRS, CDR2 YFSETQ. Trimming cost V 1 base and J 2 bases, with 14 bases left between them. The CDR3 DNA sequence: TGCGCCAGCAGCTTGAGAGGAATGGGGAACACAGATACGCAGTATTTT. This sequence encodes CASSLRGMGNTDTQYF.

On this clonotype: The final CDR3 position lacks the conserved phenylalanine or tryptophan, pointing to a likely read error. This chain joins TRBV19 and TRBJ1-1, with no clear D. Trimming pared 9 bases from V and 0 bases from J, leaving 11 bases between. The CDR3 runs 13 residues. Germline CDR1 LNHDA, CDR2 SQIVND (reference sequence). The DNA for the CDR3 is TGTGCCAGCAGCTACACAGTGAACACTGAAGCTTTCTAT. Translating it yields CASSYTVNTEAFY.

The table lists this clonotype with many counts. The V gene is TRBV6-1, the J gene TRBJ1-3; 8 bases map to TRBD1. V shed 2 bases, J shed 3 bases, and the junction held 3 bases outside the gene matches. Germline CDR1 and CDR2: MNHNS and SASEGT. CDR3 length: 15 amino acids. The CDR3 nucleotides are TGTGCCAGCAGTGAACAGGGGGCGGGTGGAAACACCATATATTTT. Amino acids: CASSEQGAGGNTIYF.

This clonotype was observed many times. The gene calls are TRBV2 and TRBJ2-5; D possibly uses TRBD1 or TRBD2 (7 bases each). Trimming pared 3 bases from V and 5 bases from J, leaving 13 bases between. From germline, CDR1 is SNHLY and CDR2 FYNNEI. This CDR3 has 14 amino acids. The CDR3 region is CASSERQGGETQYF. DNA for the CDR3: TGTGCCAGCAGTGAGAGACAGGGAGGGGAGACCCAGTACTTC.